These T cell receptor beta chains were read from a single sample in a study of vaccination and CD4 T cells after COVID-19. Antigen specificity for these receptors is unknown. TCRdb re-derived calls from the PCR reads in MiXCR, one entry per CDR3 protein. Here the sample spans some 15,000 distinct CDR3 sequences, roughly 22% being singletons. The starting material was CD4+ T cells from blood, cultured in vitro, obtained before SARS-CoV-2 vaccination. Every receptor here comes from a human donor who received a COVID-19 vaccine. CDR3s include the opening cysteine and the closing phenylalanine or tryptophan. A D gene is named only where the DNA matches it firmly. Size is stated for part of the rows, as once, few or many counts, or as a class when the clone is expanded.

size: .; J: TRBJ2-2; D: .; V: TRBV24-1; DNA: TGTGCCACCAGTGATTTTTCCCCCGGGGAGCTGTTTTTT; CDR3: CATSDFSPGELFF
size: few; J: TRBJ1-1; D: .; V: TRBV2; DNA: TGTGCCAGCAGTGAATACGGGGGGGCGCTGGAAAGGACTGAAGCTTTCTTT; CDR3: CASSEYGGALERTEAFF
size: once; J: TRBJ1-1; D: .; V: TRBV12-3/TRBV12-4; DNA: TGTGCCAGCAGTCGACAGGTGATGATGAACACTGAAGCTTTCTTT; CDR3: CASSRQVMMNTEAFF
size: .; J: TRBJ1-1; D: .; V: TRBV12-3/TRBV12-4; DNA: TGTGCCAGCGCCGTCCAGGAGAACACTGAAGCTTTCTTT; CDR3: CASAVQENTEAFF
size: .; J: TRBJ2-3; D: TRBD2; V: TRBV9; DNA: TGTGCCAGCAGCGGACTAGCGGGGTACACAGATACGCAGTATTTT; CDR3: CASSGLAGYTDTQYF
size: few; J: TRBJ2-3; D: .; V: TRBV7-9; DNA: TGTGCCAGCAGCTTAGCTGACAGGATCCGCGGAACAGATACGCAGTATTTT; CDR3: CASSLADRIRGTDTQYF
size: few; J: TRBJ2-5; D: .; V: TRBV25-1; DNA: TGTGCCAGCAGTGAATCCGAGGGTCTAGAGACCCAGTACTTC; CDR3: CASSESEGLETQYF
size: few; J: TRBJ2-7; D: TRBD2; V: TRBV19; DNA: TGTGCCAGTACCTCCCTGGGGACTAGCGAGCCCTCCGAGCAGTACTTC; CDR3: CASTSLGTSEPSEQYF
size: .; J: TRBJ2-2; D: .; V: TRBV19; DNA: TGTGCCAGTAGTGACGGGGGCGCGAACACCGGGGAGCTGTTTTTT; CDR3: CASSDGGANTGELFF
size: .; J: TRBJ2-1; D: TRBD2; V: TRBV5-1; DNA: TGCGCCAGCAGCTTGTCGGGGGGTCTGTACAATGAGCAGTTCTTC; CDR3: CASSLSGGLYNEQFF
size: .; J: TRBJ2-1; D: TRBD2; V: TRBV11-2; DNA: TGTGCCAGCAGCTTAGGACTAGCGGGAGAGAGCTCCTACAATGAGCAGTTCTTC; CDR3: CASSLGLAGESSYNEQFF
size: few; J: TRBJ2-5; D: .; V: TRBV24-1; DNA: TGTGCCACCAGTCCTGGTGGTCATTTCGTCCAAGAGACCCAGTACTTC; CDR3: CATSPGGHFVQETQYF
size: few; J: TRBJ2-3; D: TRBD2; V: TRBV6-1; DNA: TGTGCCAGTCGGACTAGCGCCACAGATACGCAGTATTTT; CDR3: CASRTSATDTQYF
size: .; J: TRBJ1-6; D: TRBD1; V: TRBV30; DNA: TGTGCCTGGAGCCGAACAGGGGGCTATTCACCCCTCCACTTT; CDR3: CAWSRTGGYSPLHF
size: few; J: TRBJ2-1; D: TRBD1; V: TRBV20-1; DNA: TGCAGTGCTAGAGCCCCGGACAGGGCCCACAATGAGCAGTTCTTC; CDR3: CSARAPDRAHNEQFF
size: few; J: TRBJ2-1; D: .; V: TRBV7-9; DNA: TGTGCCAGCACCACCACCTCCGGACAGTACATTGAGCAGTTCTTC; CDR3: CASTTTSGQYIEQFF
size: large; J: TRBJ2-3; D: .; V: TRBV24-1; DNA: TGTGCCACCAGTGATTTGGGAGGGGGGGCCGATACGCAGTATTTT; CDR3: CATSDLGGGADTQYF
size: .; J: TRBJ2-5; D: TRBD1; V: TRBV7-2; DNA: TGTGCCAGCAGCTTAGACGGGACAGGGGGAGAGACCCAGTACTTC; CDR3: CASSLDGTGGETQYF
size: few; J: TRBJ1-3; D: .; V: TRBV6-1; DNA: TGTGCCAGCAGTGAGGGACCTTCTGGAAACACCATATATTTT; CDR3: CASSEGPSGNTIYF
size: .; J: TRBJ1-5; D: .; V: TRBV24-1; DNA: TGTGCCACCAGTGATCGGACACCCCGGAGTGATAGCAATCAGCCCCAGCATTTT; CDR3: CATSDRTPRSDSNQPQHF
size: few; J: TRBJ2-3; D: .; V: TRBV12-3/TRBV12-4; DNA: TGTGCCAGCAGTTTAACTGGCAGAAGCACAGATACGCAGTATTTT; CDR3: CASSLTGRSTDTQYF
size: .; J: TRBJ2-3; D: .; V: TRBV5-5; DNA: TGTGCCAGCAGCTTTGAAGGAGCGGGAGATACGCAGTATTTT; CDR3: CASSFEGAGDTQYF
size: .; J: TRBJ1-3; D: .; V: TRBV6-1; DNA: TGTGCCATTTCAGGGTTAAACACCATATATTTT; CDR3: CAISGLNTIYF
size: .; J: TRBJ2-2; D: .; V: TRBV7-9; DNA: TGTGCCAGCAGCCCGACTAGGACCGGGGAGCTGTTTTTT; CDR3: CASSPTRTGELFF
size: .; J: TRBJ1-5; D: .; V: TRBV27; DNA: TGTGCCAGCAGTCCTAGGCGGGTTCATAGCAATCAGCCCCAGCATTTT; CDR3: CASSPRRVHSNQPQHF
size: .; J: TRBJ2-2; D: .; V: TRBV27; DNA: TGTGCCAGCAGTTGGGACCGCCCAGCAAACACCGGGGAGCTGTTTTTT; CDR3: CASSWDRPANTGELFF
size: .; J: TRBJ1-2; D: .; V: TRBV19; DNA: TGTGCCAGTAGTACCGGACAGTATGGCTACACCTTC; CDR3: CASSTGQYGYTF
size: .; J: TRBJ1-3; D: .; V: TRBV7-2; DNA: TGTGCCAGCAGCTTATGGGGTCGATCTGGAAACACCATATATTTT; CDR3: CASSLWGRSGNTIYF
size: few; J: TRBJ1-5; D: TRBD1; V: TRBV7-8; DNA: TGTGCCAGCAGCTTAGCAGGGACAGGGGGCCTTCGTGGCAATCAGCCCCAGCATTTT; CDR3: CASSLAGTGGLRGNQPQHF
size: .; J: TRBJ1-1; D: TRBD1; V: TRBV12-3/TRBV12-4; DNA: TGTGCCAGCAGTCCTATTGGGACAGGGCGTAAGGGGAACACTGAAGCTTTCTTT; CDR3: CASSPIGTGRKGNTEAFF
size: few; J: TRBJ2-5; D: .; V: TRBV7-2; DNA: TGTGCCAGCAGCTTAAACCGGGAGACCCAGTACTTC; CDR3: CASSLNRETQYF
size: few; J: TRBJ2-3; D: TRBD1; V: TRBV6-1; DNA: TGTGCCAGCAGTGAAAGGGGGCTGACTCCTTTAGGACTTGTTACGCAGTATTTT; CDR3: CASSERGLTPLGLVTQYF